Reported below is one T cell receptor (beta chain). Its matching antigen is unknown. This record belongs to a study of PD-1 blockade in classical Hodgkin lymphoma. Whole-study results and caveats: Complete responders' diversity at baseline resembled that of newly diagnosed patients. At baseline, newly diagnosed patients reportedly showed less TCR diversity than healthy donors.

Clones were read by immunoSEQ multiplex PCR, and TCRdb kept only the in-frame ones, dropping some. Of roughly 61,000 clones detected, roughly nine tenths appear once; the ten largest clones hold over 12%. Every patient had relapsed following autologous stem cell transplantation, and cohorts differed in brentuximab vedotin exposure. CDR1 and CDR2 from the germline V gene are GTSNPN and SVGIG (reference sequence). Trimming at V came to 5 bases and at J to 6 bases, leaving 12 bases not matched to a gene. The CDR3 loop spans 15 amino acids. The sequencing here drew on peripheral blood mononuclear cells (PBMCs), taken at baseline. The chain combines TRBV30 with TRBJ1-2, with TRBD1 identical over 10 bases. The source of this sequence is a human donor with classical Hodgkin lymphoma. The CDR3: CAWQTGGLSRDGYTF. Written as DNA, the CDR3 is TGTGCCTGGCAGACAGGGGGCCTATCCCGTGATGGCTACACCTTC.